Below, 25 T cell receptor beta chains from the same sample are listed, as sequenced in a study of T-cell memory formation after mild COVID-19. TCRdb reanalysed the 5' RACE reads using MiXCR and keeps one entry per CDR3 protein. The sample has roughly 130,000 distinct CDR3 sequences; approximately 5.9% are singletons. The source material was PBMCs or a T cell subset sorted from them (not recorded which). Source of these receptors: an adult woman who had mild COVID-19 (a few samples of this study predate the infection). Cell type and time point are not known.

This clonotype turned up a few times. This chain connects TRBV4-1 to TRBJ2-3; TRBD1 aligns across 7 bases. The junction had 7 bases not matched to a gene; V was cut back by 1 base and J by 0 bases. The V gene's germline CDR1 is MGHRA and CDR2 YSYEKL. There are 17 residues in the CDR3. The chain's CDR3 is CASSQAGTASSTDTQYF. CDR3 bases: TGCGCCAGCAGCCAAGCTGGGACAGCCTCTAGCACAGATACGCAGTATTTT.

The J gene is TRBJ2-7, the V gene TRBV2; 8 nucleotides align to TRBD1. Trimming removed 5 bases from V and 6 bases from J; junction bases left unmatched: 9. This CDR3 has 14 amino acids. Germline V gives CDR1 SNHLY, CDR2 FYNNEI. CDR3 protein: CASSTDRGISEQYF. CDR3 DNA: TGTGCCAGCAGTACCGACAGGGGCATTAGCGAGCAGTACTTC.

The sample holds many counts of this clonotype. The chain employs TRBV20-1 and TRBJ2-1, with a weak D call TRBD1 (5 bases). Between the trimmed V and J ends, which lost 6 bases and 7 bases, there was a span of 13 bases. The CDR3 sequence is 12 residues long. Per the germline V gene, CDR1 is DFQATT and CDR2 is SNEGSKA (reference sequence). The CDR3 sequence is CSAGSNRNEQFF. CDR3 bases: TGCAGTGCCGGGTCCAACAGGAATGAGCAGTTCTTC.

This clonotype was counted ten times or more. The rearrangement links TRBV3-1 to TRBJ1-2; D gene uncertain. Trimming took 0 bases from V and 7 from J, leaving 12 bases between them. CDR3 length: 14 amino acids. CDR1 and CDR2 (germline): LGHDT, YNNKEL (reference sequence). DNA of the CDR3: TGTGCCAGCAGCCAAGATAAGGGCAGTACTGGCTACACCTTC. The encoded protein is CASSQDKGSTGYTF.

This clonotype was observed a handful of times. The chain employs TRBV24-1 and TRBJ2-5; D perhaps matches TRBD2 (7 bases). Germline V CDR1 and CDR2: KGHDR, SFDVKD. This CDR3 comprises 14 residues. V dropped 5 bases and J dropped 3 bases, with 12 bases sitting between them. The DNA for the CDR3 is TGTGCCACCAGTGCGGGGGGCGAAGAAGAGACCCAGTACTTC. Translating it yields CATSAGGEEETQYF.

The sample holds a few counts of this clonotype. This sequence joins TRBV5-1 and TRBJ1-1; possibly TRBD1 for D (5 bases). V lost 4 bases and J 8 bases, leaving 27 bases between the germline ends. This CDR3 contains 17 residues. From germline, CDR1 is SGHRS and CDR2 YFSETQ. DNA of the CDR3: TGCGCCAGCAGCGTAGCCGCTTCCTCCGGGACCTTGGGAGAAGCTTTCTTT. Translation gives CASSVAASSGTLGEAFF.

This clonotype was counted ten times or more. The genes are TRBV20-1 and TRBJ2-7, with 7 positions matching TRBD2. Germline V gives CDR1 DFQATT, CDR2 SNEGSKA (reference sequence). This CDR3 is 13 amino acids long. V lost 0 bases, J lost 4 bases, and 3 bases stayed unmatched. The CDR3 reads CSAREGSGYEQYF. CDR3 coding DNA: TGCAGTGCTAGAGAGGGTAGCGGGTACGAGCAGTACTTC.

This clonotype was counted many times. The V call is TRBV12-3 or TRBV12-4, the J call TRBJ2-2; D is possibly TRBD2 (7 bases). CDR3 size: 15 residues. Trimming shortened V by 6 bases and J by 6 bases, and 17 bases separated the two germline ends. The CDR3 nucleotides read TGTGCCAGCAGGCCCACAAGGGGGGGTTCCGGGGAGCTGTTTTTT. It yields the protein CASRPTRGGSGELFF.

This clonotype was detected a few times. The chain carries TRBV10-3 and TRBJ2-7; 9 bases are a match to TRBD2. CDR3 length: 12 amino acids. The V gene end was trimmed by 10 bases and the J gene end by 3 bases; junction bases not matched to a gene: 4. Germline assignment: CDR1 ENHRY and CDR2 SYGVKD. In nucleotides, the CDR3 is TGTGCCACGAGACTAGCGGACTACGAGCAGTACTTC. Its protein is CATRLADYEQYF.

This clonotype was seen a handful of times. The chain is built from TRBV20-1 and TRBJ2-3; TRBD2 matches at 11 bases. V shed 6 bases, J shed 3 bases, and the junction held 14 bases outside the gene matches. Germline CDR1 DFQATT, CDR2 SNEGSKA (reference sequence). CDR3 length: 17 amino acids. CDR3 loop: CSAARSGRAVGTDTQYF. The DNA for the CDR3 is TGCAGTGCAGCCCGTAGCGGGAGGGCGGTCGGAACAGATACGCAGTATTTT.

Only a few counts were recorded for this clonotype. The chain combines TRBV7-9 with TRBJ2-3; no reliable D call. The CDR3 runs 12 residues. CDR1 and CDR2 from the germline V gene are SEHNR and FQNEAQ (reference sequence). V was cut by 6 bases and J by 4 bases, with 8 bases left in between. CDR3 sequence: CASSFTPDTQYF. Here the CDR3 DNA reads TGTGCCAGCAGTTTTACACCAGATACGCAGTATTTT. Full variable domain (outside the CDR3, taken from reference TRBV7-9 and TRBJ2-3): DTGVSQNPRHKITKRGQNVTFRCDPISEHNRLYWYRQTLGQGPEFLTYFQNEAQLEKSRLLSDRFSAERPKGSFSTLEIQRTEQGDSAMYLCASSFTPDTQYFGPGTRLTVL.

This clonotype was picked up many times. This chain links TRBV5-1 with TRBJ2-1; D gene unclear. This CDR3 region has 13 residues. V was shortened by 3 bases and J by 8 bases, with 12 bases between the two germline ends. CDR1 is SGHRS and CDR2 is YFSETQ in the germline V gene. As DNA, the CDR3 is TGCGCCAGCAGCTCCATAGGGTTGGATGAGCAGTTCTTC. As protein: CASSSIGLDEQFF.

This clonotype was counted ten times or more. V gene TRBV2 combines with J gene TRBJ2-2; D remains ambiguous. The germline CDR1 and CDR2 sequences are SNHLY and FYNNEI. Trimming pared 2 bases from V and 1 base from J, leaving 2 bases between. CDR3 length: 13 residues. CDR3: CASSEQNTGELFF. CDR3 sequence (DNA): TGTGCCAGCAGTGAACAGAACACCGGGGAGCTGTTTTTT.

This clonotype has only a few counts. V is TRBV18 and J is TRBJ2-1; D gene ambiguous. Germline V gene data show CDR1 as KGHSH and CDR2 as LQKENI. This CDR3 contains 13 residues. V was pared by 4 bases and J by 8 bases, with 12 bases between. DNA of the CDR3: TGTGCCAGCTCACTATCGCGAGGCGATGAGCAGTTCTTC. Its protein is CASSLSRGDEQFF.

The rearrangement links TRBV12-3 or TRBV12-4 to TRBJ1-1; possible D gene TRBD1, 5 bases. This CDR3 spans 15 amino acids. V was shortened by 4 bases and J by 3 bases, with 15 bases between the two germline ends. CDR3 in DNA: TGTGCCAGCAGTTCCGCGGGGGGGAGAGACACTGAAGCTTTCTTT. Its protein is CASSSAGGRDTEAFF.

CDR3 region: CASSQSWSEQYF. In DNA, the CDR3 is TGTGCCAGCAGCCAGAGTTGGAGCGAGCAGTACTTC. This chain connects TRBV7-8 to TRBJ2-7; D remains unclear. Germline V CDR1 and CDR2: SGHVS, FQNEAQ. The ends were cut back, 5 bases at V and 6 bases at J, with 11 bases in the middle. The CDR3 runs to 12 residues.

This clonotype was seen more than once but under ten times. This chain links TRBV23-1 with TRBJ2-3, with D uncertain. TRBV23-1 is assigned to the ORF class and has an uncertain function. V gave up 10 bases and J gave up 6 bases, with 14 bases separating them. The CDR3 spans 12 residues. The CDR3 coding sequence is TGCGCCACCTGCCGGGCGCCGGATACGCAGTATTTT. This sequence encodes CATCRAPDTQYF.

This clonotype was seen at least ten times. This rearrangement joins TRBV5-1 to TRBJ2-7, with D possibly being TRBD1 (5 bases). Germline V gene lookup returns CDR1 SGHRS and CDR2 YFSETQ. CDR3 size: 14 residues. The V end lost 5 bases, the J end lost 3 bases, and 15 bases lay between the germline ends. The CDR3 loop is CASSIGAEIYEQYF. The CDR3 bases are TGCGCCAGCAGTATAGGGGCGGAAATCTACGAGCAGTACTTC.

This clonotype has only a few counts. The V gene is TRBV29-1, the J gene TRBJ2-1; 8 bases are a match to TRBD2. V was pared by 7 bases and J by 9 bases, with 17 bases of the junction left unmatched. The CDR3 consists of 15 residues. The germline gives CDR1 SQVTM, CDR2 ANQGSEA. The CDR3: CSAWPGNSGKVEQFF. The CDR3, as DNA: TGCAGCGCCTGGCCGGGTAATAGCGGGAAAGTTGAGCAGTTCTTC.

The gene calls are TRBV7-8 and TRBJ2-7, with no clear D. Germline CDR1 and CDR2: SGHVS and FQNEAQ. This CDR3 spans 12 amino acids. V was pared by 1 base and J by 4 bases, with 5 bases between. CDR3 residues: CASSLVRYEQYF. The DNA for the CDR3 is TGTGCCAGCAGCTTAGTTCGGTACGAGCAGTACTTC.

This chain uses TRBV7-9 with TRBJ2-7, with D perhaps TRBD1 (6 bases). CDR1 and CDR2 (germline): SEHNR, FQNEAQ (reference sequence). The CDR3 is made up of 14 amino acids. Deletions cut 5 bases from V and 0 bases from J, with 11 bases between. The CDR3 DNA reads as TGTGCCAGCAGCCTCGGACAGAGCTCCTACGAGCAGTACTTC. Residues: CASSLGQSSYEQYF.

This rearrangement joins TRBV18 to TRBJ1-5; the D gene is possibly TRBD1 (6 bases). The CDR3 is 17 amino acids. Germline CDR1 is KGHSH and CDR2 is LQKENI. The V and J ends lost 5 bases and 1 base respectively, with 18 bases between them. CDR3 loop: CASSSIQGTKSNQPQHF. CDR3 DNA sequence: TGTGCCAGCTCATCGATACAGGGTACGAAAAGCAATCAGCCCCAGCATTTT.

This chain connects TRBV30 to TRBJ2-7, with D possibly TRBD2 on 5 matching bases. The CDR3 has 13 amino acids. V lost 2 bases and J 8 bases, leaving 16 bases between the germline ends. Germline values: CDR1 GTSNPN, CDR2 SVGIG (reference sequence). CDR3 sequence (DNA): TGTGCCTGGAGTAGGGCGGACTCTACGCAGCAGTACTTC. Translating gives CAWSRADSTQQYF.

This clonotype was seen many times. This chain uses TRBV15 with TRBJ2-5, with D perhaps assigned TRBD1 or TRBD2 (6 bases each). Deletions cut 3 bases from V and 3 bases from J, with 23 bases between. The CDR3 loop spans 18 amino acids. Germline values: CDR1 LNHNV, CDR2 YYDKDF (reference sequence). CDR3 protein: CATSSPPGAPRGKETQYF. The CDR3 coding sequence is TGTGCCACCAGCAGTCCGCCGGGGGCCCCGAGGGGGAAAGAGACCCAGTACTTC.

This clonotype was seen repeatedly, ten times or more. The chain combines TRBV29-1 with TRBJ2-2, with 11 bases matching TRBD2. Per the germline V gene, CDR1 is SQVTM and CDR2 is ANQGSEA. Unmatched junction bases numbered 5, after V lost 0 bases and J lost 5 bases. The CDR3 totals 16 residues. CDR3 nucleotide sequence: TGCAGCGTTGAAGAATCCGGGACTAGCGGAACCGGGGAGCTGTTTTTT. It encodes CSVEESGTSGTGELFF.